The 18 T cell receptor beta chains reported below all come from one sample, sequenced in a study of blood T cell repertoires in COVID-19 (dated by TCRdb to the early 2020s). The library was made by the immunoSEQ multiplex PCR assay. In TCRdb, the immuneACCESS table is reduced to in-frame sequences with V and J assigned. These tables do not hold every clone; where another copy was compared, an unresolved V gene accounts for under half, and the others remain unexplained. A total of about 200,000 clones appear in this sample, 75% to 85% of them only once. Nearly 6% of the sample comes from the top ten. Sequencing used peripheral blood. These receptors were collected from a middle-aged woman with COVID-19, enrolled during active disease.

CDR3 sequence reads: CASSLAIWEQRYGYTF. In DNA, the CDR3 is TGTGCCAGCAGCTTGGCCATTTGGGAACAGCGGTATGGCTACACCTTC. The gene calls are TRBV5-5 and TRBJ1-2, with no clear D. Germline CDR1 and CDR2: SGHKS and YYEKEE (reference sequence). The V and J ends lost 0 bases and 5 bases respectively, with 17 bases between them. This CDR3 region has 16 residues.

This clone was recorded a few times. CDR3 amino acids: CASSKEPGWGRRQPQHF. The DNA of the CDR3 is TGTGCCAGCAGCAAAGAGCCAGGGTGGGGGAGGAGGCAGCCCCAGCATTTT. The chain recombines TRBV21-1 with TRBJ1-5. TRBV21-1 is deemed a pseudogene. The CDR3 is 17 amino acids.

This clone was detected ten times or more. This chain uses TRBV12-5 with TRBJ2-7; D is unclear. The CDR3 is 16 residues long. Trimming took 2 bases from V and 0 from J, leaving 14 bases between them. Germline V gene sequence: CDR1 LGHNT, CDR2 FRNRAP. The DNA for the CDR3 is TGTGCTAGTGGTTTGAACCAAGCTTTTCGCTCCTACGAGCAGTACTTC. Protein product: CASGLNQAFRSYEQYF.

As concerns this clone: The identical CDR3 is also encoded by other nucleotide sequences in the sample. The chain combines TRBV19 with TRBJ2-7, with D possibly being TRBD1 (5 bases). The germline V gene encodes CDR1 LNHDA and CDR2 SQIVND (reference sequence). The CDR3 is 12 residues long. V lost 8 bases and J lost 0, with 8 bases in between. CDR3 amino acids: CASSTDSYEQYF. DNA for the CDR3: TGTGCCAGTTCGACAGACTCCTACGAGCAGTACTTC.

DNA of the CDR3: TGCGCCAGCAGACCACTTCCCGGGACGCGGGGCACTGAAGCTTTCTTT. Protein: CASRPLPGTRGTEAFF. The chain employs TRBV5-1 and TRBJ1-1; weak D call: TRBD1 (5 bases). This CDR3 region has 16 residues. Looked up from germline, CDR1 is SGHRS and CDR2 is YFSETQ. V was clipped by 5 bases and J by 4 bases, with 21 bases between them.

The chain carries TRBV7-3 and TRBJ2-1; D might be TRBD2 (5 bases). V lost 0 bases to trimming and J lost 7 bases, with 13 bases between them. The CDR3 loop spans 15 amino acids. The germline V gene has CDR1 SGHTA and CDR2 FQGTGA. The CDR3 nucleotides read TGTGCCAGCAGCTTAACGCCACTAGTACAAAATGAGCAGTTCTTC. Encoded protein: CASSLTPLVQNEQFF.

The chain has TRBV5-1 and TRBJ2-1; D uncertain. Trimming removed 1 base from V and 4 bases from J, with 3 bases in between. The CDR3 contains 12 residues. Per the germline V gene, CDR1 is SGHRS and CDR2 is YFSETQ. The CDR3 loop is CASSLQYNEQFF. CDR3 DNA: TGCGCCAGCAGCTTGCAATACAATGAGCAGTTCTTC.

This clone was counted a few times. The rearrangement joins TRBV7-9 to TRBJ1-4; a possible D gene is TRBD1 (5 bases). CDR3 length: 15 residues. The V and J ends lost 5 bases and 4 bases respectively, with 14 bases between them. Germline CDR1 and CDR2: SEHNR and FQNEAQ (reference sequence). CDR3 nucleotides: TGTGCCAGCAGCCCCGGGGGGAGCCGTAATGAAAAACTGTTTTTT. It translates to CASSPGGSRNEKLFF.

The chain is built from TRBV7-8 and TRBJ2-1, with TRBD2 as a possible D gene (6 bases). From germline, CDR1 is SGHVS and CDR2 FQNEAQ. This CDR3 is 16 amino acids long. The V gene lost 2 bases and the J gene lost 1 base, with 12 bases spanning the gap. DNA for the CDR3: TGTGCCAGCAGCTTATACGGGAGTCAGTCCTACAATGAGCAGTTCTTC. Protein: CASSLYGSQSYNEQFF.

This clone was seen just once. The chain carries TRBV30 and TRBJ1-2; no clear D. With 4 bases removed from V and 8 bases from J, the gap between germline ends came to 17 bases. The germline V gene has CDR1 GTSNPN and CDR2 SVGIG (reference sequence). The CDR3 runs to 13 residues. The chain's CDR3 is CAWTPGGFKGYTF. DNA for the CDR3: TGTGCCTGGACCCCAGGAGGGTTTAAGGGCTACACCTTC.

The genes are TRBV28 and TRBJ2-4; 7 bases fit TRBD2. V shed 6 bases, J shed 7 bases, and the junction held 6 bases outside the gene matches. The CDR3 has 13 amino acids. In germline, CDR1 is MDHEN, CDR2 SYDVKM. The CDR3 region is CASSPGLFNIQYF. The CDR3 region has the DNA TGTGCCAGCAGCCCGGGACTATTTAACATTCAGTACTTC.

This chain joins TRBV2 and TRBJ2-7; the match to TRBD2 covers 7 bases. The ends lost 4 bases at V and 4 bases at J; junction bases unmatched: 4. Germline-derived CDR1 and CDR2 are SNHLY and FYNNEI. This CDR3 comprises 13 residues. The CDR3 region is CASSVGTIYEQYF. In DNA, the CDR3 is TGTGCCAGCAGTGTCGGGACTATTTACGAGCAGTACTTC. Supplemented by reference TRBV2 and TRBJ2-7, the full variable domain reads EPEVTQTPSHQVTQMGQEVILRCVPISNHLYFYWYRQILGQKVEFLVSFYNNEISEKSEIFDDQFSVERPDGSNFTLKIRSTKLEDSAMYFCASSVGTIYEQYFGPGTRLTVT.

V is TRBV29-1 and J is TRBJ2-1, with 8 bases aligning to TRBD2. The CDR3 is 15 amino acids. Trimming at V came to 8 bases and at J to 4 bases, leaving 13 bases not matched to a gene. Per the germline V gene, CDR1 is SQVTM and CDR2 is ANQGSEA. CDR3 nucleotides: TGCAGCCTTCCCGCCCCTAGCGGGCGATACAATGAGCAGTTCTTC. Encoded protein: CSLPAPSGRYNEQFF.

The CDR3 spells CAISAVEGGTEAFF. DNA of the CDR3: TGTGCCATCAGTGCGGTTGAGGGAGGCACTGAAGCTTTCTTT. The chain is built from TRBV10-3 and TRBJ1-1; D not certain. V was pared by 4 bases and J by 4 bases, with 13 bases between. Germline V gene sequence: CDR1 ENHRY, CDR2 SYGVKD. The CDR3 is 14 residues long.

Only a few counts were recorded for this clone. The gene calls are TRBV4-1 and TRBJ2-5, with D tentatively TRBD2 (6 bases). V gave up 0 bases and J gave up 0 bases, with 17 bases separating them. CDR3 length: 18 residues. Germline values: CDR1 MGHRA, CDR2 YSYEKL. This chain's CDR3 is CASSQDPGVIANQETQYF. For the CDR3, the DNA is TGCGCCAGCAGCCAAGATCCGGGGGTCATTGCGAACCAAGAGACCCAGTACTTC.

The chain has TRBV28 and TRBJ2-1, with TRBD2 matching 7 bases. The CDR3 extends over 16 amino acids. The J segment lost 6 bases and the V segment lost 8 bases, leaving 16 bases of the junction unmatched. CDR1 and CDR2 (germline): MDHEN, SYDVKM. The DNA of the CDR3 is TGTGCCAGCCAGCCCACTCTTAGGGACTACACCAATGAGCAGTTCTTC. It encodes CASQPTLRDYTNEQFF. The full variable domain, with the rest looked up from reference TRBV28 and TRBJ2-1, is DVKVTQSSRYLVKRTGEKVFLECVQDMDHENMFWYRQDPGLGLRLIYFSYDVKMKEKGDIPEGYSVSREKKERFSLILESASTNQTSMYLCASQPTLRDYTNEQFFGPGTRLTVL.

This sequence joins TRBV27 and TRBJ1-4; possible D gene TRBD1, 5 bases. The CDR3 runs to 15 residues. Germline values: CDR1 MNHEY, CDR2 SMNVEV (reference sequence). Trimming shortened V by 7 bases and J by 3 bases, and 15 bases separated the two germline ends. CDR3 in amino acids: CASTPGGEANEKLFF. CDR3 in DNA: TGTGCCAGCACCCCGGGAGGGGAAGCTAATGAAAAACTGTTTTTT.

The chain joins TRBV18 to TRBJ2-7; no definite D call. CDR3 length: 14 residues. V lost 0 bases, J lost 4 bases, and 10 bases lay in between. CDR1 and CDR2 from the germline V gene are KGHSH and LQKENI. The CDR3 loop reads CASSPPYSFYEQYF. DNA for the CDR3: TGTGCCAGCTCACCACCGTACAGCTTTTACGAGCAGTACTTC.